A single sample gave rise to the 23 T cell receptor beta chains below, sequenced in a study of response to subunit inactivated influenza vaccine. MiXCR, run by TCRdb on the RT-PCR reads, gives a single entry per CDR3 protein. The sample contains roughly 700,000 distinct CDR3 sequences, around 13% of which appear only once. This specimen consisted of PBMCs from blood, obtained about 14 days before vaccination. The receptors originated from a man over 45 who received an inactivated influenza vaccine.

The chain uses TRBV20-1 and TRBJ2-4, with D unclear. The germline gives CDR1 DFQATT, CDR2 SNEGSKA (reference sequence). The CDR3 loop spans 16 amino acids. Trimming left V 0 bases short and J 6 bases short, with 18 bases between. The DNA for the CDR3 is TGCAGTGCTAGAGATCTAATGGCTTCTAATCTAAACATTCAGTACTTC. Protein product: CSARDLMASNLNIQYF.

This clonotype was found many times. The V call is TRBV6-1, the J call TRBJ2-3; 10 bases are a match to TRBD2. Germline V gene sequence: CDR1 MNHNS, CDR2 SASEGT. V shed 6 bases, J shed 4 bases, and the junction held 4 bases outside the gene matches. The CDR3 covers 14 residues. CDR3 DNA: TGTGCCAGCAGCCGAAGCGGGGGGGCAGATACGCAGTATTTT. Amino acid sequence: CASSRSGGADTQYF.

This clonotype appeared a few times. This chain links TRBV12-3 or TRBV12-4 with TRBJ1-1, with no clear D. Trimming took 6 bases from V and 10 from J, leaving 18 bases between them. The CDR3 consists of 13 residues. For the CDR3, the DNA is TGTGCCAGCAGACACCGTCGAGGGCTCACAGCTTTCTTT. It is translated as CASRHRRGLTAFF.

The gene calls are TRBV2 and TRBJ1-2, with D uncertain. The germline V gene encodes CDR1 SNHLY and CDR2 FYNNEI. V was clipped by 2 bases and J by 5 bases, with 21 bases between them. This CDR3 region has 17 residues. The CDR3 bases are TGTGCCAGCAGTGAACGTTGGGCACAGTCGCATATTTATGGCTACACCTTC. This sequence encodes CASSERWAQSHIYGYTF.

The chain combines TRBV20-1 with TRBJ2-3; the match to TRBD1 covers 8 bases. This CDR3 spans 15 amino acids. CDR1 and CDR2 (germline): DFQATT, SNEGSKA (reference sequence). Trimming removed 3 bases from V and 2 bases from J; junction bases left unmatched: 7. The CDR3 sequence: CSARATGVSTDTQYF. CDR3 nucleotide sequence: TGCAGTGCTAGGGCGACAGGGGTTTCCACAGATACGCAGTATTTT.

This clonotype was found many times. In DNA form, the CDR3 reads TGCGCCAGCAGCTTGGCAGAGGAAGCTGGTGAGCAGTTCTTC. Its translation is CASSLAEEAGEQFF. This rearrangement joins TRBV5-1 to TRBJ2-1; no reliable D call. Trimming left V 0 bases short and J 9 bases short, with 13 bases between. This CDR3 is built from 14 residues. Germline V lookup: CDR1 SGHRS, CDR2 YFSETQ.

The CDR3 DNA sequence: TGTGCCAGCAGTTTAACAGAAGAGACCCAGTACTTC. Residues: CASSLTEETQYF. The chain employs TRBV12-3 or TRBV12-4 and TRBJ2-5, with D unclear. The CDR3 has 12 residues. The V gene lost 2 bases and the J gene lost 3 bases, with 4 bases spanning the gap.

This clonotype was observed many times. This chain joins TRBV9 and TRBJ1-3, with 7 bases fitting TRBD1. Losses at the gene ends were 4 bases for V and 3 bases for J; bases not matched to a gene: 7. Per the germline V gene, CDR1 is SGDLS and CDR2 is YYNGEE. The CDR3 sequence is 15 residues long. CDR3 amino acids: CASSPGTVGGNTIYF. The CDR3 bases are TGTGCCAGCAGCCCCGGGACAGTAGGTGGAAACACCATATATTTT.

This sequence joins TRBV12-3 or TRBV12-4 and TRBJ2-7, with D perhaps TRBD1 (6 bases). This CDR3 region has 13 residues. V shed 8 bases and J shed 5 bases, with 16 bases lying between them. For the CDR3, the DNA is TGTGCCAGCGGCGACAGGAGCACCCACGAGCAGTACTTC. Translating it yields CASGDRSTHEQYF.

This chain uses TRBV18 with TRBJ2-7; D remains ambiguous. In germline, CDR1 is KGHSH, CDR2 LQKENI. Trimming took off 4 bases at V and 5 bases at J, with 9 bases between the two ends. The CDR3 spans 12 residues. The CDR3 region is CASSQALDEQYF. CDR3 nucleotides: TGTGCCAGCTCACAGGCTTTGGACGAGCAGTACTTC.

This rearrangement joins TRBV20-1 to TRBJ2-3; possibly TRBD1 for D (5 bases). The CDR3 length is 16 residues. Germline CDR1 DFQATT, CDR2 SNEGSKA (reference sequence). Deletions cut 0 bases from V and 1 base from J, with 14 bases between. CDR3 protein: CSARDFQGSRTDTQYF. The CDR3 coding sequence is TGCAGTGCTAGAGATTTCCAGGGTTCGCGCACAGATACGCAGTATTTT.

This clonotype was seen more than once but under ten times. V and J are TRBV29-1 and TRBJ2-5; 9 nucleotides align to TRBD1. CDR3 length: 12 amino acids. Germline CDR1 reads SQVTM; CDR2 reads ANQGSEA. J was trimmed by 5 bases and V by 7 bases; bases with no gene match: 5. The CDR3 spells CSADRGSETQYF. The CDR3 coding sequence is TGCAGCGCCGACAGGGGGTCCGAGACCCAGTACTTC. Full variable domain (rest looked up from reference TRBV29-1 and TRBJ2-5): SAVISQKPSRDICQRGTSLTIQCQVDSQVTMMFWYRQQPGQSLTLIATANQGSEATYESGFVIDKFPISRPNLTFSTLTVSNMSPEDSSIYLCSADRGSETQYFGPGTRLLVL.

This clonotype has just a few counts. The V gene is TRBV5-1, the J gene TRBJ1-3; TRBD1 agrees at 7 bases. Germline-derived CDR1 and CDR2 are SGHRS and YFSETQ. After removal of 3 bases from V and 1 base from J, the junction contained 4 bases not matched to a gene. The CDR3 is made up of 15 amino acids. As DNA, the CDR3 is TGCGCCAGCAGCTACGGGGACAGATCTGGAAACACCATATATTTT. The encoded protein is CASSYGDRSGNTIYF.

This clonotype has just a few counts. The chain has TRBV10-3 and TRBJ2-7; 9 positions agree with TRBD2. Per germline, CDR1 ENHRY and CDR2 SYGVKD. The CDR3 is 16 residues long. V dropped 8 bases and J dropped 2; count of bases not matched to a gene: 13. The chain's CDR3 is CAIRAVDAGGPYEQYF. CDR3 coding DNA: TGTGCCATCCGCGCCGTAGACGCGGGAGGGCCCTACGAGCAGTACTTC.

CDR3 in DNA: TGTGCCAGCAGCTTAGCCCCGGGACAAGGAGGGTTCGAGCAGTACTTC. The encoded protein is CASSLAPGQGGFEQYF. The V call is TRBV13, the J call TRBJ2-7; perhaps D is TRBD1 or TRBD2 (6 bases each). The CDR3 has 16 residues. The germline V and J ends were trimmed by 1 base and 6 bases, with 19 bases remaining between them. Germline CDR1 PRHDT, CDR2 FYEKMQ (reference sequence).

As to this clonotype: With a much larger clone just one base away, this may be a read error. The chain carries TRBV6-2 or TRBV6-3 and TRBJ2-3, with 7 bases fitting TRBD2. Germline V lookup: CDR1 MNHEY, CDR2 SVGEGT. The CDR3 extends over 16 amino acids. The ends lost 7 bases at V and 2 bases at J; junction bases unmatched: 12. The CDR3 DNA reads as TGTGCCAGCATTCGGCTGCGGGAGATAAACACAGATACGCAGTATTTT. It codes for CASIRLREINTDTQYF.

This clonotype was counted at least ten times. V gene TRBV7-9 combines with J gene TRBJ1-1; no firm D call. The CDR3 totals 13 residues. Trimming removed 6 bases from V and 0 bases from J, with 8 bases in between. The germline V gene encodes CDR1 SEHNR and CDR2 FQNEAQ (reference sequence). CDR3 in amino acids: CASSRTVNTEAFF. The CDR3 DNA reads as TGTGCCAGCAGTCGGACGGTGAACACTGAAGCTTTCTTT.

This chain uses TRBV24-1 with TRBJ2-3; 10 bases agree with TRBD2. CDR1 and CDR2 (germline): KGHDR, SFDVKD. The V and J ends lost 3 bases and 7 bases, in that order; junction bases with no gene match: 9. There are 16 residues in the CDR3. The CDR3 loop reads CATSDRRAGGMNTQYF. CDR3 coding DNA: TGTGCCACCAGTGATCGCAGAGCGGGAGGGATGAATACGCAGTATTTT.

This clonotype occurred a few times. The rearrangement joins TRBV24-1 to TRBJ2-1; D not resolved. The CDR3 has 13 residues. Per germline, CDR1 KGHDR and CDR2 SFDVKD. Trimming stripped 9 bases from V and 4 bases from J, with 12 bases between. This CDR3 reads CATQPGSYNEQFF. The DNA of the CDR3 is TGTGCCACCCAGCCCGGGTCTTACAATGAGCAGTTCTTC.

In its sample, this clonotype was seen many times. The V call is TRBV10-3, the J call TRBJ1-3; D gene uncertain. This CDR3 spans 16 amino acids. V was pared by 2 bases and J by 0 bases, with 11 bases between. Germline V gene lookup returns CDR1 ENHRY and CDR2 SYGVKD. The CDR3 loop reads CAISEDPVLSGNTIYF. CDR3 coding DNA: TGTGCCATCAGTGAGGATCCGGTTCTCTCTGGAAACACCATATATTTT.

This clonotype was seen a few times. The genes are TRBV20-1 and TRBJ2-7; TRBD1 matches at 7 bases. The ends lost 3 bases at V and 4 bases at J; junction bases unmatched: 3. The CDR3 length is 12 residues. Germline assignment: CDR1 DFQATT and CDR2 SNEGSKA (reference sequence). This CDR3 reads CSASIQGYEQYF. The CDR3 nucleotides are TGCAGTGCTAGCATACAGGGGTACGAGCAGTACTTC.

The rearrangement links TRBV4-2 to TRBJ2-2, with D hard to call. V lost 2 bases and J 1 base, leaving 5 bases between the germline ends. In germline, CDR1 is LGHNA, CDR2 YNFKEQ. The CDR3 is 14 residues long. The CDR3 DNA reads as TGTGCCAGCAGCCAAATTCAGAACACCGGGGAGCTGTTTTTT. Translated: CASSQIQNTGELFF.

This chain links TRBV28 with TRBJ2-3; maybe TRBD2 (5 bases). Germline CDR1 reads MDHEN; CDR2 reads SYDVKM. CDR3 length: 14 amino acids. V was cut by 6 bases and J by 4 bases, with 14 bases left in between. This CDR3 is CASRSPGNADTQYF. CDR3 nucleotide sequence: TGTGCCAGCAGGTCCCCGGGAAACGCAGATACGCAGTATTTT.